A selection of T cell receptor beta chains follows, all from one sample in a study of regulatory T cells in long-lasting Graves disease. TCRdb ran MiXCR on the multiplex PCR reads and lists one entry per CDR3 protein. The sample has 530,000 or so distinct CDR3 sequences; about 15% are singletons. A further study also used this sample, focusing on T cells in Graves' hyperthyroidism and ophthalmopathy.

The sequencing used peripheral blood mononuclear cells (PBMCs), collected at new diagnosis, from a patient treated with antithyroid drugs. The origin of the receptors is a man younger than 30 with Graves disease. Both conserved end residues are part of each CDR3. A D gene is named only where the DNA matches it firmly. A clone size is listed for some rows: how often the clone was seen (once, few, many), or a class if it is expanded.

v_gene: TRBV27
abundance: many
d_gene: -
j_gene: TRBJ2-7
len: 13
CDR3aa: CASSSGVPYEQYF
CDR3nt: TGTGCCAGCAGTTCAGGGGTCCCCTACGAGCAGTACTTC

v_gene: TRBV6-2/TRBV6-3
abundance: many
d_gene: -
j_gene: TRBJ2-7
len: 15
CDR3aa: CASSEPGGWTYEQYF
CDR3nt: TGTGCCAGCAGTGAACCGGGGGGCTGGACCTACGAGCAGTACTTC

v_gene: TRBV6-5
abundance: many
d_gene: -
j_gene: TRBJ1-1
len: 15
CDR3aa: CASSYSMGGNTEAFF
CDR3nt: TGTGCCAGCAGTTACTCAATGGGGGGGAACACTGAAGCTTTCTTT

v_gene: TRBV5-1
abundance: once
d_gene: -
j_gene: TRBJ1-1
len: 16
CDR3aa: CASSPGGSGGNTEAFF
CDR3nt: TGTGCCAGCAGCCCGGGAGGCAGCGGAGGGAACACTGAAGCTTTCTTT

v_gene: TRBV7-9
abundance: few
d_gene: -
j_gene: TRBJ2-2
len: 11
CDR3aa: CAGGQVGELFF
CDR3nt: TGTGCCGGCGGGCAAGTCGGGGAGCTGTTTTTT

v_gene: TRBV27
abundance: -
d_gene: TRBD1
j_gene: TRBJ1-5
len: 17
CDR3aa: CASSKNADRDSNQPQHF
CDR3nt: TGTGCCAGCAGTAAAAACGCAGACAGGGATAGCAATCAGCCCCAGCATTTT

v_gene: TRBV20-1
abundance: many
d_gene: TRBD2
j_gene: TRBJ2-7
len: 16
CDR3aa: CSASGTSGILTYEQYF
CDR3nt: TGCAGTGCTAGCGGGACTAGCGGGATCCTCACCTACGAGCAGTACTTC

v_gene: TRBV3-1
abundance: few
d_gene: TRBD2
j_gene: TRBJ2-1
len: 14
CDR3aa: CASSSPGLGYEQFF
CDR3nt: TGTGCCAGCAGTTCCCCGGGACTAGGATATGAGCAGTTCTTC

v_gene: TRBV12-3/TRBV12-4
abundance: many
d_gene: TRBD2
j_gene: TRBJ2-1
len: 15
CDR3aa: CASSLLAVSYNEQFF
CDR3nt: TGTGCCAGCAGTTTACTAGCGGTATCCTACAATGAGCAGTTCTTC

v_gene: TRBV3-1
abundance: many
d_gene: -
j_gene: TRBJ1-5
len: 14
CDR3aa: CASSQVSDNQPQHF
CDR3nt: TGTGCCAGCAGCCAAGTGTCGGACAATCAGCCCCAGCATTTT

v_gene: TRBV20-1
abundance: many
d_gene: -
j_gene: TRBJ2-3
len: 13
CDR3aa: CSARSSGHDTQYF
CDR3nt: TGCAGTGCTAGATCTTCAGGCCACGATACGCAGTATTTT

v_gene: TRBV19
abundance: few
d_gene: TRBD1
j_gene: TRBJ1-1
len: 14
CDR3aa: CTSSRFRGQTEAFF
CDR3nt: TGTACCAGTAGTCGCTTTAGGGGGCAGACTGAAGCTTTCTTT

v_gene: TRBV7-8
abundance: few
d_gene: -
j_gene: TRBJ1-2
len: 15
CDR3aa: CASSLAGGLDYGYTF
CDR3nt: TGTGCCAGCAGCTTAGCTGGGGGCCTAGACTATGGCTACACCTTC

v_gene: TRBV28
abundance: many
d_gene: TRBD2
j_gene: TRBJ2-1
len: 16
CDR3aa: CASSTFSGASYNEQFF
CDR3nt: TGTGCCAGCAGCACCTTTAGCGGGGCCTCCTACAATGAGCAGTTCTTC

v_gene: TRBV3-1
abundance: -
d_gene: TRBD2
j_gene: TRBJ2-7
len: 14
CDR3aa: CASSQGLAGGQLLF
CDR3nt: TGTGCCAGCAGCCAAGGACTAGCGGGAGGACAGCTTCTCTTC

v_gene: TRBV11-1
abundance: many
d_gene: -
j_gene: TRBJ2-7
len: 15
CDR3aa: CASRTGAKPSYEQYF
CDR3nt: TGTGCCAGCAGGACAGGAGCCAAACCCTCCTACGAGCAGTACTTC

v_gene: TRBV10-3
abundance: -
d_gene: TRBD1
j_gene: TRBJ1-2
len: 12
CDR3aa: CAIRGTVYGYTF
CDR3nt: TGTGCCATCAGGGGGACAGTCTATGGCTACACCTTC

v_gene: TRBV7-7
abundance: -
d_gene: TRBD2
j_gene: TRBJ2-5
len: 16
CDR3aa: CASSWRSGGAWETQYF
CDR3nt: TGTGCTAGCAGCTGGAGGTCGGGAGGGGCTTGGGAGACCCAGTACTTC

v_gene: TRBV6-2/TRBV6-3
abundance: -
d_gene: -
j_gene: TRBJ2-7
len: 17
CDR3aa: CASSWWTDALSSYEQYF
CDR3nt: TGTGCCAGCAGTTGGTGGACAGACGCGCTAAGCTCCTACGAGCAGTACTTC

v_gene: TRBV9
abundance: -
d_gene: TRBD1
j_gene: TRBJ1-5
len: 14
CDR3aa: CASSVGQGSQPQHF
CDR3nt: TGTGCCAGCAGCGTAGGACAGGGAAGTCAGCCCCAGCATTTT

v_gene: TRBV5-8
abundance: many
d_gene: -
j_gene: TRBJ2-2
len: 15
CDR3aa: CASSSTGRYTGELFF
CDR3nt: TGTGCCAGCAGCTCCACAGGACGTTACACCGGGGAGCTGTTTTTT

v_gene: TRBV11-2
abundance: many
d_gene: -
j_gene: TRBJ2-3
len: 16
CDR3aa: CASSQAGTQLGDTQYF
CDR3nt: TGTGCCAGCAGCCAGGCCGGGACCCAACTAGGCGATACGCAGTATTTT

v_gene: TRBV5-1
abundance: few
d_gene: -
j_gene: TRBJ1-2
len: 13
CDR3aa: CASSLETNYGYTF
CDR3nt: TGCGCCAGCAGCTTGGAGACGAACTATGGCTACACCTTC

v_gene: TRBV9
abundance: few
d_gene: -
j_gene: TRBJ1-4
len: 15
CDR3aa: CASSGGGTGNEKLFF
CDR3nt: TGTGCCAGCAGCGGAGGGGGTACGGGTAATGAAAAACTGTTTTTT

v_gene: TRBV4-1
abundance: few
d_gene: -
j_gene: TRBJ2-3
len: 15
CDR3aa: CASSQRGFTSDTQYF
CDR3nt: TGCGCCAGCAGCCAAAGGGGTTTCACCTCAGATACGCAGTATTTT

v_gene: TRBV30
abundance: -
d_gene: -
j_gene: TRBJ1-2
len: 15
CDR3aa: CAWSVTNRIPYGYTF
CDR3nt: TGTGCCTGGAGTGTAACGAACAGGATACCCTATGGCTACACCTTC

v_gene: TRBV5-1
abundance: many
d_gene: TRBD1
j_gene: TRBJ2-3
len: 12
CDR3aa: CASSSGQAPQYF
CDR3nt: TGCGCCAGCAGCTCCGGACAGGCGCCGCAGTATTTT

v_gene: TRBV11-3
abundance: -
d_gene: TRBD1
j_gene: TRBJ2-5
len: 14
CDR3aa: CASSRGGTSETQYF
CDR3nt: TGTGCCAGCAGCCGAGGGGGCACGTCAGAGACCCAGTACTTC

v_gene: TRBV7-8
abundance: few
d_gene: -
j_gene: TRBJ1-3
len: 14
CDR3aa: CASSLVRGINTIYF
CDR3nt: TGTGCCAGCAGCTTAGTTCGGGGGATAAACACCATATATTTT

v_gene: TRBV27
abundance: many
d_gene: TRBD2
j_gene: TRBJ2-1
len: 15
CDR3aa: CASSLSGGSRYEQFF
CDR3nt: TGTGCCAGCAGTTTATCTGGCGGGAGTAGATATGAGCAGTTCTTC

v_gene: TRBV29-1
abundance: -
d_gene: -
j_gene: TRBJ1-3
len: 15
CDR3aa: CSGGWGADSGNTIYF
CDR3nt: TGCAGCGGGGGGTGGGGGGCCGACTCTGGAAACACCATATATTTT

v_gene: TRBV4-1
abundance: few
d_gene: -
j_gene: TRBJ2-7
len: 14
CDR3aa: CASSQSNTVHEQYF
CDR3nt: TGCGCCAGCAGCCAATCCAATACGGTCCACGAGCAGTACTTC